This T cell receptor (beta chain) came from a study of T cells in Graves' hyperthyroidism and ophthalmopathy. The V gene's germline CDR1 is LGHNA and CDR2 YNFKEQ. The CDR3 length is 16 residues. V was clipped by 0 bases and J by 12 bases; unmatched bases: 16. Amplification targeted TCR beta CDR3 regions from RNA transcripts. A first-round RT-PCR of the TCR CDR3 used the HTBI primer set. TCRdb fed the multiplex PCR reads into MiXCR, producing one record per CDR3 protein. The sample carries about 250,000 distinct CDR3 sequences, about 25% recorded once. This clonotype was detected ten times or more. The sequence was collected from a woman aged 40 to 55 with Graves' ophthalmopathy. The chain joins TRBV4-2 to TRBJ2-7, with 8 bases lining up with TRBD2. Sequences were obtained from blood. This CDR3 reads CASSQEEAGRAQVAYF. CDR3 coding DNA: TGTGCCAGCAGCCAAGAAGAAGCCGGGAGGGCCCAGGTTGCGTACTTC.